This T cell receptor beta chain was found in a study of blood T cell repertoires in COVID-19. Across the study: COVID-19 samples from acute and convalescent phases originated in the United States, Italy and Spain. The cDNA or gDNA used as material had been derived from T cells, B-cell-depleted T cells, or PBMCs.

Libraries were prepared by immunoSEQ multiplex PCR; TCRdb keeps only in-frame clonotypes and omits some of them. The table lists about 27,000 clones, roughly 90% of them singletons. The CDR3 consists of 16 residues. Germline CDR1 SGHDN, CDR2 FVKESK. V was clipped by 4 bases and J by 4 bases, with 17 bases between them. This chain connects TRBV14 to TRBJ2-1; D is possibly TRBD2 (5 bases). The sequenced sample consisted of peripheral blood. This clonotype was sampled from a human donor in a cohort sampled during active COVID-19. The CDR3 reads CASSLSTAENYNEQFF. The DNA of the CDR3 is TGTGCCAGCAGCCTTTCAACAGCGGAAAATTACAATGAGCAGTTCTTC.